One sample yielded the 16 T cell receptor beta chains listed below, sequenced in a study of shared clonotypes between healthy human individuals. Assay used: immunoSEQ multiplex PCR; TCRdb lists only in-frame clones, some missing. The sample holds about 2 million clones; 95% are singletons and the top ten take 0.13%. Sequenced material: naive CD4+ T cells sorted from blood. The subset is: CD45RA+ positively selected. The receptor source for this set is a man in his late teens or twenties in good health.

This chain links TRBV10-1 with TRBJ1-2; D might be TRBD1 (5 bases). CDR3 size: 11 residues. Germline loops: CDR1 WNHNN, CDR2 SYGVQD (reference sequence). V was trimmed by 10 bases and J by 8 bases, leaving 14 bases between them. DNA for the CDR3: TGCGCCACCCAATTGGAGGGGGGCTACACCTTC. Translating gives CATQLEGGYTF.

V usage is TRBV6-1 and J usage is TRBJ2-3, with D possibly TRBD2 on 5 matching bases. The CDR3 spans 12 residues. The germline V gene encodes CDR1 MNHNS and CDR2 SASEGT. The V end lost 1 base, the J end lost 14 bases, and 13 bases lay between the germline ends. Written as DNA, the CDR3 is TGTGCCAGCAGTGAAGAAGGACTTACCACGTATTTT. It translates to CASSEEGLTTYF.

The CDR3 nucleotides are TGTGCCAGCAGCGTAGACCTGGCTAGCGGGGGAACAGATACGCAGTATTTT. This encodes CASSVDLASGGTDTQYF. The chain carries TRBV9 and TRBJ2-3, with 10 bases that match TRBD2. V lost 0 bases, J lost 3 bases, and 7 bases stayed unmatched. There are 17 residues in the CDR3. CDR1 is SGDLS and CDR2 is YYNGEE in the germline V gene.

The chain joins TRBV18 to TRBJ2-5, with D perhaps matching TRBD2 (6 bases). Germline lookup yields CDR1 KGHSH and CDR2 LQKENI. There are 15 residues in the CDR3. Deletions cut 2 bases from V and 4 bases from J, with 14 bases between. Here the CDR3 DNA reads TGTGCCAGCTCACCATCTGTCCAGGGACTAGAGACCCAGTACTTC. This sequence encodes CASSPSVQGLETQYF. Together with reference TRBV18 and TRBJ2-5, the CDR3 gives the full variable domain: NAGVMQNPRHLVRRRGQEARLRCSPMKGHSHVYWYRQLPEEGLKFMVYLQKENIIDESGMPKERFSAEFPKEGPSILRIQQVVRGDSAAYFCASSPSVQGLETQYFGPGTRLLVL.

The V gene is TRBV7-9, the J gene TRBJ2-2; weak D call: TRBD2 (5 bases). Germline V gives CDR1 SEHNR, CDR2 FQNEAQ (reference sequence). This CDR3 is built from 16 residues. The V end was cut by 3 bases, the J end by 4 bases, with 15 bases between. The CDR3 coding sequence is TGTGCCAGCAGCTTCGACAAGGGAGTTAGCACCGGGGAGCTGTTTTTT. It specifies CASSFDKGVSTGELFF.

As to this clone: The limits of the CDR3 on the DNA are not certain, so only TCRdb's listed CDR3 is given. CDR3 residues: CASSAVASGSIIGELFF. J is TRBJ2-2 and V is TRBV21-1; TRBD2, as called in the table, went unchecked against the DNA. TRBV21-1 is reported as a pseudogene. The CDR3 is 17 residues long, ends included.

The chain carries TRBV28 and TRBJ1-1; TRBD1 matches 8 bases. CDR3 size: 12 residues. Germline V CDR1 and CDR2: MDHEN, SYDVKM. V was pared by 10 bases and J by 4 bases, with 5 bases of the junction left unmatched. Written as DNA, the CDR3 is TGTGCCACCCGACAGGGGTTCACTGAAGCTTTCTTT. Protein product: CATRQGFTEAFF.

This chain links TRBV19 with TRBJ1-5; maybe TRBD1 (5 bases). Trimming removed 7 bases from V and 4 bases from J, with 14 bases in between. This CDR3 region has 14 residues. The germline V gene encodes CDR1 LNHDA and CDR2 SQIVND (reference sequence). The CDR3 here is CASMLAGLNQPQHF. The DNA for the CDR3 is TGTGCCAGTATGTTAGCAGGGCTAAATCAGCCCCAGCATTTT.

This chain connects TRBV7-2 to TRBJ1-6, with D unresolved. The CDR3 runs to 15 residues. The germline V gene encodes CDR1 SGHTA and CDR2 FQGNSA. Trimming stripped 0 bases from V and 7 bases from J, with 10 bases between. The CDR3 reads CASSLAHGYNSPLHF. The DNA of the CDR3 is TGTGCCAGCAGCTTAGCGCACGGGTACAATTCACCCCTCCACTTT.

J is TRBJ1-3 and V is TRBV10-3, with TRBD1 identical over 10 bases. The CDR3 covers 16 residues. Losses at the gene ends were 8 bases for V and 0 bases for J; bases not matched to a gene: 7. Germline V gene data show CDR1 as ENHRY and CDR2 as SYGVKD. CDR3 DNA sequence: TGTGCCATCGGCCGTCGACAGGGGGCCTCTGGAAACACCATATATTTT. It yields the protein CAIGRRQGASGNTIYF.

This chain uses TRBV5-4 with TRBJ2-7; 7 bases agree with TRBD1. Germline V gene data show CDR1 as SGHNT and CDR2 as YYREEE (reference sequence). The CDR3 runs 13 residues. Trimming at V came to 5 bases and at J to 5 bases, leaving 7 bases not matched to a gene. The CDR3 here is CASRWTGSHEQYF. The DNA of the CDR3 is TGTGCCAGCAGGTGGACAGGATCTCACGAGCAGTACTTC.

This clone came up once. The chain joins TRBV9 to TRBJ2-7; D ambiguous. Looked up from germline, CDR1 is SGDLS and CDR2 is YYNGEE. The CDR3 is 13 amino acids. With 0 bases removed from V and 0 bases from J, the gap between germline ends came to 4 bases. CDR3 coding DNA: TGTGCCAGCAGCGTAGCATCCTCCTACGAGCAGTACTTC. This translates into CASSVASSYEQYF.

Notes on this clone: Distinct nucleotide sequences in the sample also encode this CDR3. The chain carries TRBV28 and TRBJ1-1; D is unclear. CDR3 length: 11 amino acids. V lost 6 bases to trimming and J lost 2 bases, with 4 bases between them. Germline V lookup: CDR1 MDHEN, CDR2 SYDVKM. The CDR3 loop reads CASRENTEAFF. The DNA of the CDR3 is TGTGCCAGCAGAGAAAACACTGAAGCTTTCTTT.

This chain connects TRBV7-2 to TRBJ2-1, with 9 nucleotides matching TRBD2. The junction had 4 bases not matched to a gene; V was cut back by 5 bases and J by 2 bases. In germline, CDR1 is SGHTA, CDR2 FQGNSA. This CDR3 is built from 15 residues. CDR3 bases: TGTGCCAGCAGCCCACTAGCGGGCCCCTACAATGAGCAGTTCTTC. Its translation: CASSPLAGPYNEQFF. Full variable domain (remainder filled in from reference TRBV7-2 and TRBJ2-1): GAGVSQSPSNKVTEKGKDVELRCDPISGHTALYWYRQSLGQGLEFLIYFQGNSAPDKSGLPSDRFSAERTGGSVSTLTIQRTQQEDSAVYLCASSPLAGPYNEQFFGPGTRLTVL.

About this clone itself: Other DNA sequences from this sample encode an identical CDR3 as well. The gene calls are TRBV29-1 and TRBJ2-2; perhaps TRBD2 as D (5 bases). Germline-derived CDR1 and CDR2 are SQVTM and ANQGSEA. This CDR3 spans 14 amino acids. V lost 6 bases and J lost 1, with 12 bases in between. This CDR3 reads CSVAGVENTGELFF. CDR3 nucleotide sequence: TGCAGCGTCGCCGGGGTTGAGAACACCGGGGAGCTGTTTTTT.

The V gene is TRBV6-6, the J gene TRBJ2-1; D is ambiguous. CDR1 is MNHNY and CDR2 is SVGAGI in the germline V gene (reference sequence). The CDR3 is 15 amino acids. V lost 6 bases to trimming and J lost 0 bases, with 12 bases between them. Written as DNA, the CDR3 is TGTGCCAGCAGGAGACTGTCGAGCTCCTACAATGAGCAGTTCTTC. This encodes CASRRLSSSYNEQFF.